This TCR beta chain comes out of a study of cytomegalovirus exposure and HLA in healthy donors. PCR involved 60 Vbeta and 13 Jbeta primers. TCRdb keeps only in-frame clones here, not all; method: immunoSEQ multiplex PCR. The sample holds around 120,000 clones; 60% to 80% are singletons and the top ten take 4.9%. V lost 2 bases, J lost 14 bases, and 10 bases lay in between. This CDR3 is 12 amino acids long. Germline values: CDR1 MGHDK, CDR2 SYGVNS. While unrecorded immune exposures were likely, the donors were nominally healthy when sampled. The genes are TRBV25-1 and TRBJ1-6; D is undetermined. Sequenced material: PBMCs. This sequence was found in a man between 50 and 59 years old in good health and CMV-seropositive. The CDR3 region is CASSEQAQALHF. CDR3 in DNA: TGTGCCAGCAGTGAACAAGCCCAGGCCCTCCACTTT.